The 5 T cell receptor beta chains given below trace back to one sample, sequenced in a study of blood T cell repertoires in COVID-19. Method: immunoSEQ multiplex PCR; TCRdb's copy keeps in-frame clones and lacks some. This sample carries a few hundred thousand clones, approximately 90% of them seen once, and the ten largest clones take 15% to 20%. Sequencing used peripheral blood. The receptors come from a man aged 45 to 65 with COVID-19, enrolled during active disease.

The genes are TRBV10-3 and TRBJ2-7, with 9 bases that match TRBD2. Germline assignment: CDR1 ENHRY and CDR2 SYGVKD. CDR3 size: 15 residues. Trimming removed 4 bases from V and 4 bases from J; junction bases left unmatched: 8. CDR3 nucleotide sequence: TGTGCCATCAGTGGAGCAAGCGGGAGGATTTACGAGCAGTACTTC. This translates into CAISGASGRIYEQYF.

The genes are TRBV27 and TRBJ2-1; D is undetermined. Germline CDR1 is MNHEY and CDR2 is SMNVEV (reference sequence). Trimming removed 3 bases from V and 2 bases from J, with 5 bases in between. The CDR3 consists of 13 residues. The CDR3 DNA sequence: TGTGCCAGCAGTTTTAGCCCCTACAATGAGCAGTTCTTC. Translated: CASSFSPYNEQFF.

V gene TRBV14 combines with J gene TRBJ2-5; 7 nucleotides line up with TRBD1. The CDR3 has 16 amino acids. J was trimmed by 5 bases and V by 1 base; bases with no gene match: 10. Germline-derived CDR1 and CDR2 are SGHDN and FVKESK. Here the CDR3 DNA reads TGTGCCAGCAGCCAAGGGGTACAGGGGCACCGGGAGACCCAGTACTTC. Its protein product is CASSQGVQGHRETQYF.

For the CDR3, the DNA is TGTGCCAGCTCACCAACAACAACCGGGGAGCTGTTTTTT. Translated, it gives CASSPTTTGELFF. The chain employs TRBV18 and TRBJ2-2; D remains unclear. Trimming stripped 2 bases from V and 5 bases from J, with 6 bases between. This CDR3 spans 13 amino acids. Germline V lookup: CDR1 KGHSH, CDR2 LQKENI.

The chain employs TRBV20-1 and TRBJ2-3; no clear D gene. The CDR3 has 10 amino acids. Trimming took off 3 bases at V and 6 bases at J, with 4 bases between the two ends. The V gene's germline CDR1 is DFQATT and CDR2 SNEGSKA (reference sequence). CDR3 loop: CSASPDTQYF. CDR3 nucleotide sequence: TGCAGTGCTAGTCCTGATACGCAGTATTTT.